These 16 T cell receptor beta chains share one sample of origin, sequenced in a study of spatial heterogeneity in lung cancer. Time point here: sample taken at primary tumor resection. Sequencing covered unsorted whole RNA taken from tumor, nontumor lung or frozen PBMC. Each CDR3 protein gets one entry after TCRdb re-called the 5' RACE reads with MiXCR. This repertoire shows approximately 90,000 distinct CDR3 sequences, roughly 10% found once; its top ten account for about 7%. The material was PBMCs, obtained at surgery. Source of these receptors: a male donor with early-stage non-small cell lung cancer.

This clonotype was observed at least ten times. The chain combines TRBV7-6 with TRBJ2-1; 9 nucleotides align to TRBD2. Per germline, CDR1 SGHVS and CDR2 FNYEAQ. V shed 1 base, J shed 4 bases, and the junction held 5 bases outside the gene matches. The CDR3 extends over 16 amino acids. CDR3 residues: CASSLELAGPYNEQFF. As DNA, the CDR3 is TGTGCCAGCAGCTTAGAACTAGCGGGCCCTTACAATGAGCAGTTCTTC.

V is TRBV4-1 and J is TRBJ2-2; D possibly corresponds to TRBD2 (6 bases). V was pared by 0 bases and J by 6 bases, with 11 bases between. The CDR3 has 15 residues. The germline V gene has CDR1 MGHRA and CDR2 YSYEKL. DNA of the CDR3: TGCGCCAGCAGCCAAGAAGTGGGACTGGCCGGGGAGCTGTTTTTT. Translated: CASSQEVGLAGELFF.

The V and J genes are TRBV20-1 and TRBJ2-7; 7 bases fit TRBD1. Per germline, CDR1 DFQATT and CDR2 SNEGSKA (reference sequence). V was pared by 0 bases and J by 0 bases, with 5 bases of the junction left unmatched. This CDR3 has 15 amino acids. The CDR3 DNA sequence: TGCAGTGCTAGAGATGTAAGGGACAGCTCCTACGAGCAGTACTTC. Translating gives CSARDVRDSSYEQYF.

This clonotype showed up just a few times. J is TRBJ2-5 and V is TRBV2; D is unclear. CDR3 length: 12 residues. CDR1 SNHLY and CDR2 FYNNEI come from the germline V gene. V was clipped by 8 bases and J by 5 bases, with 12 bases between them. The CDR3 spells CASAETRETQYF. The CDR3 DNA follows: TGTGCCAGCGCCGAGACTCGGGAGACCCAGTACTTC.

The rearrangement links TRBV13 to TRBJ1-1; 7 bases map to TRBD1. The CDR3 covers 16 residues. CDR1 and CDR2 from the germline V gene are PRHDT and FYEKMQ (reference sequence). Germline trimming cut 6 bases from V and 0 bases from J; bases unmatched to any gene: 10. The CDR3 DNA reads as TGTGCCAGCAGGAATAGACAGGGACATATGAACACTGAAGCTTTCTTT. It translates to CASRNRQGHMNTEAFF. Filled out from reference TRBV13 and TRBJ1-1, the complete variable domain reads AAGVIQSPRHLIKEKRETATLKCYPIPRHDTVYWYQQGPGQDPQFLISFYEKMQSDKGSIPDRFSAQQFSDYHSELNMSSLELGDSALYFCASRNRQGHMNTEAFFGQGTRLTVV.

The chain recombines TRBV29-1 with TRBJ2-7; the D gene is possibly TRBD1 (6 bases). The CDR3 length is 14 residues. Per germline, CDR1 SQVTM and CDR2 ANQGSEA. CDR3 protein: CSRSLGGLRYEQYF. The CDR3 DNA is TGCAGTCGATCCTTAGGGGGATTGAGGTACGAGCAGTACTTC.

This clonotype was counted only a few times. The V gene is TRBV27, the J gene TRBJ1-1, with D unclear. This CDR3 spans 13 amino acids. Trimming left V 3 bases short and J 5 bases short, with 10 bases between. Germline loops: CDR1 MNHEY, CDR2 SMNVEV (reference sequence). The CDR3 region has the DNA TGTGCCAGCAGTTTGGGGAGATGGACTGAAGCTTTCTTT. It codes for CASSLGRWTEAFF.

This chain uses TRBV28 with TRBJ2-7; no reliable D call. Germline lookup yields CDR1 MDHEN and CDR2 SYDVKM. CDR3 length: 12 amino acids. V was cut by 2 bases and J by 3 bases, with 5 bases left in between. The CDR3 loop reads CASSLQSYEQYF. Here the CDR3 DNA reads TGTGCCAGCAGTTTACAGAGCTACGAGCAGTACTTC.

This clonotype was counted many times. The rearrangement uses TRBV10-3 and TRBJ2-5, with 9 bases identical to TRBD1. CDR1 ENHRY and CDR2 SYGVKD come from the germline V gene. After removal of 4 bases from V and 3 bases from J, the junction contained 6 bases not matched to a gene. The CDR3 runs to 15 residues. CDR3 protein: CAISAGTGTEETQYF. The DNA for the CDR3 is TGTGCCATCAGTGCCGGGACAGGGACTGAAGAGACCCAGTACTTC.

This clonotype was observed many times. This sequence joins TRBV4-2 and TRBJ2-1; TRBD1 matches 7 bases. The V segment lost 5 bases and the J segment 3 bases; nucleotides outside the gene matches: 7. Germline V CDR1 and CDR2: LGHNA, YNFKEQ. The CDR3 has 15 residues. The CDR3 region has the DNA TGTGCCAGCAGCAGAACAGGGGTGGGCTACAATGAGCAGTTCTTC. It translates to CASSRTGVGYNEQFF.

This clonotype was seen a handful of times. The rearrangement uses TRBV5-1 and TRBJ2-7, with D tentatively TRBD1 or TRBD2 (7 bases each). Looked up from germline, CDR1 is SGHRS and CDR2 is YFSETQ. Trimming left V 4 bases short and J 4 bases short, with 21 bases between. The CDR3 is 16 residues long. The CDR3 here is CASSPEGAGVLYEQYF. The CDR3 nucleotides are TGCGCCAGCAGCCCGGAGGGGGCGGGAGTTTTGTACGAGCAGTACTTC.

This clonotype was recorded at least ten times. The genes are TRBV3-1 and TRBJ2-4; D possibly corresponds to TRBD2 (6 bases). The CDR3 spans 15 residues. Looked up from germline, CDR1 is LGHDT and CDR2 is YNNKEL (reference sequence). The ends were cut back, 3 bases at V and 1 base at J, with 10 bases in the middle. The CDR3 sequence is CASSQGGGAKNIQYF. In DNA, the CDR3 is TGTGCCAGCAGCCAGGGAGGTGGCGCCAAAAACATTCAGTACTTC.

A few counts support this clonotype. The chain carries TRBV25-1 and TRBJ1-1; unclear D gene. Per the germline V gene, CDR1 is MGHDK and CDR2 is SYGVNS. The CDR3 is 14 residues long. Trimming cost V 2 bases and J 0 bases, with 7 bases left between them. CDR3 sequence (DNA): TGTGCCAGCAGTGAACCGACCATGAACACTGAAGCTTTCTTT. This translates into CASSEPTMNTEAFF.

The chain combines TRBV19 with TRBJ1-5; 7 positions agree with TRBD1. This CDR3 contains 14 residues. The germline V gene has CDR1 LNHDA and CDR2 SQIVND (reference sequence). V shed 9 bases, J shed 2 bases, and the junction held 7 bases outside the gene matches. CDR3 loop: CASLQGMGNQPQHF. In DNA, the CDR3 is TGTGCCAGCTTACAGGGGATGGGCAATCAGCCCCAGCATTTT.

This clonotype was found many times. This chain links TRBV10-3 with TRBJ2-1, with D possibly TRBD2 on 5 matching bases. The CDR3 spans 14 residues. Germline loops: CDR1 ENHRY, CDR2 SYGVKD. V was shortened by 7 bases and J by 1 base, with 11 bases between the two germline ends. CDR3 in DNA: TGTGCCATCAATAAAGGCGGGTCCTACAATGAGCAGTTCTTC. Translating gives CAINKGGSYNEQFF.

This rearrangement joins TRBV10-1 to TRBJ2-3; 9 bases are a match to TRBD1. The junction had 2 bases not matched to a gene; V was cut back by 2 bases and J by 8 bases. Germline V gene data show CDR1 as WNHNN and CDR2 as SYGVQD (reference sequence). CDR3 size: 13 residues. CDR3 sequence reads: CASSEAGQGTQYF. As DNA, the CDR3 is TGCGCCAGCAGTGAGGCGGGACAGGGTACGCAGTATTTT.